This entry lists 15 T cell receptor beta chains sequenced from one sample in a study of tumor-infiltrating lymphocytes in primary liver carcinoma (dated by TCRdb to 2016 to 2017). Total RNA and DNA were co-extracted without cell sorting from around 20-30 mg of bulk tissue using the AllPrep DNA/RNA mini kit. Sequencing was performed on an Illumina HiSeq 2500. TCRbeta-specific cDNA was reverse-transcribed from about 520 ng total RNA using a constant-region primer and ProtoScript II reverse transcriptase. Construction of the TCRbeta libraries relied on three nested rounds of multiplex PCR, following a slightly modified ARM-PCR procedure. The first two PCR rounds used multiplex TRBV1-TRBV30 forward primers with a Cbeta reverse primer, each for approximately 11 cycles. TCRdb applied fastp at Q25 and MiXCR to the public reads, then kept only in-frame beta chains. Merged by CDR3 protein, the rows form single entries marked with the most common genes and DNA. The sample table contains 60,000 to 90,000 distinct CDR3 sequences; only one count was recorded for over 60% of them. The ten biggest clones cover around a quarter of the sample.

Specimen: liver tumor tissue from sampling region 4. In light of the paper, this sample's cell subset or site label describes: tumor region T4, right-lateral pole. The source is a man aged 35 to 55 with primary liver carcinoma and hepatitis B virus infection.

For this clonotype: The junction does not match germline at one end; this may be a read error. The chain uses TRBV29-1 and TRBJ2-4; D possibly corresponds to TRBD1 (5 bases). In germline, CDR1 is SQVTM, CDR2 ANQGSEA. The CDR3 runs to 14 residues. Here the CDR3 DNA reads TGCAGCGTTGAACCAAGGGGTCTCGGCGGCATTAAGTACTTC. Translating gives CSVEPRGLGGIKYF.

For this clonotype: The junction shows a germline mismatch at one end, possibly a read error. This chain uses TRBV30 with TRBJ2-3; perhaps TRBD2 as D (7 bases). Germline lookup yields CDR1 GTSNPN and CDR2 SVGIG (reference sequence). This CDR3 is 14 amino acids long. The CDR3 sequence is CAWSDGGGEDTQYF. CDR3 DNA sequence: TGTGCCTGGAGTGATGGAGGGGGGGAAGATACGCAGTATTTC.

Of note for this clonotype: A read error is likely, as this CDR3 ends without the conserved phenylalanine or tryptophan. The CDR3 DNA sequence: TGCGCCAGCAGCTCACACCAGGAGGTCACTGAAGCTTTCCTT. Its translation is CASSSHQEVTEAFL. The chain couples TRBV4-1 to TRBJ1-1; D unclear. Between the trimmed V and J ends, which lost 5 bases and 4 bases, there was a span of 14 bases. Germline values: CDR1 MGHRA, CDR2 YSYEKL. CDR3 length equals 14 residues.

This clonotype came up once. The chain recombines TRBV21-1 with TRBJ2-1; the D segment call TRBD2 is taken from the table without a DNA check. TRBV21-1 is a pseudogene locus. This CDR3 is 19 amino acids long. In nucleotides, the CDR3 is TGTGCCAGCAGCAAAGGGCGACTAGCGGGACAAAGGCCCCGGAGTGAGCAGTTCTTC. It codes for CASSKGRLAGQRPRSEQFF.

As to this clonotype: The conserved final phenylalanine or tryptophan is absent from the CDR3, which likely points to a read error. CDR3 in amino acids: CASILWKGMKAGANVLTL. The CDR3 DNA reads TGTGCCAGCATTCTTTGGAAAGGGATGAAAGCTGGGGCCAACGTCCTGACTCTC. The rearrangement joins TRBV6-5 to TRBJ2-6; D gene ambiguous. CDR3 length equals 18 residues. Germline CDR1 is MNHEY and CDR2 is SVGAGI. Trimming took off 7 bases at V and 2 bases at J, with 21 bases between the two ends.

This sequence joins TRBV6-5 and TRBJ1-5; D unresolved. In germline, CDR1 is MNHEY, CDR2 SVGAGI. The CDR3 sequence is 15 residues long. V was clipped by 5 bases and J by 2 bases, with 13 bases between them. The chain's CDR3 is CASSTSKGGNQPQHF. Written as DNA, the CDR3 is TGTGCCAGCAGTACGTCAAAGGGAGGCAATCAGCCCCAGCATTTT.

This rearrangement joins TRBV4-1 to TRBJ2-2; 9 bases line up with TRBD1. Germline CDR1 and CDR2: MGHRA and YSYEKL. This CDR3 has 15 amino acids. The CDR3 DNA reads TGCGCTAACAGTCGGGACAGGGTTATCACCGGGGAGCTGTTTTTT. Residues: CANSRDRVITGELFF.

This clonotype was seen ten or more times. A much larger clone is a single base away; this may be a read error. In nucleotides, the CDR3 is TGTGCCAGCAGCCAAGATGGAGGGCAGGGGGAGCAGCCCCAGCATTTT. Residues: CASSQDGGQGEQPQHF. The chain joins TRBV4-2 to TRBJ1-5; 7 bases fit TRBD1. This CDR3 region has 16 residues. V shed 0 bases, J shed 7 bases, and the junction held 9 bases outside the gene matches. CDR1 is LGHNA, CDR2 YNFKEQ, per germline.

This clonotype was detected ten times or more. The chain combines TRBV6-1 with TRBJ2-7; no firm D call. V was shortened by 1 base and J by 2 bases, with 3 bases between the two germline ends. The CDR3 covers 12 residues. Per the germline V gene, CDR1 is MNHNS and CDR2 is SASEGT. CDR3 in DNA: TGTGCCAGCAGTGAAGTGCCCTACGAGCAGTACTTC. It encodes CASSEVPYEQYF.

The chain combines TRBV28 with TRBJ1-1, with no clear D. Germline V gene lookup returns CDR1 MDHEN and CDR2 SYDVKM. The CDR3 consists of 11 residues. V shed 10 bases and J shed 3 bases, with 9 bases lying between them. The CDR3 region is CATQVDTEAFF. The CDR3 DNA reads TGTGCCACCCAGGTGGACACTGAAGCTTTCTTT. Filled out from reference TRBV28 and TRBJ1-1, the complete variable domain reads DVKVTQSSRYLVKRTGEKVFLECVQDMDHENMFWYRQDPGLGLRLIYFSYDVKMKEKGDIPEGYSVSREKKERFSLILESASTNQTSMYLCATQVDTEAFFGQGTRLTVV.

The V call is TRBV5-1, the J call TRBJ2-7; D unresolved. Trimming removed 1 base from V and 3 bases from J, with 5 bases in between. From germline, CDR1 is SGHRS and CDR2 YFSETQ. The CDR3 has 12 amino acids. CDR3 sequence (DNA): TGCGCCAGCAGCTTGAGACACTACGAGCAGTACTTC. Translating gives CASSLRHYEQYF.

Comments on this clonotype: Sequence at one end of the junction differs from germline and may be a read error. The J gene is TRBJ2-1, the V gene TRBV29-1; D unclear. This CDR3 is built from 15 residues. Germline CDR1 reads SQVTM; CDR2 reads ANQGSEA. The CDR3 nucleotides read TGCGGCGTGGTGCCTCCTTCCACCTCCTACAATGAGCAGTTCTTC. Encoded protein: CGVVPPSTSYNEQFF.

As regards this clonotype: The junction and the germline gene differ at one end; a read error may be behind it. V gene TRBV11-1 combines with J gene TRBJ2-3; TRBD2 might be the D (6 bases). In germline, CDR1 is SGHAT, CDR2 FQDESV (reference sequence). This CDR3 is 16 amino acids long. The CDR3, as DNA: TGCGCCAACAGCCTCGGTACTAGCACACAAACAGATACGCAGTATTTT. Residues: CANSLGTSTQTDTQYF.

Concerning this clonotype itself: One junction end does not reproduce the germline sequence, and a read error may be involved. The V and J genes are TRBV29-1 and TRBJ2-1, with D tentatively TRBD2 (5 bases). Germline V gene sequence: CDR1 SQVTM, CDR2 ANQGSEA. The CDR3 extends over 11 amino acids. CDR3 nucleotides: TGTAGCGTTGAAGGGAACAATGTGCAGTTCTTC. Protein: CSVEGNNVQFF.

With regard to this clonotype: The germline gene is not matched at one end of the junction; a read error may be the cause. The chain joins TRBV11-2 to TRBJ2-2; D tentatively fits TRBD1 or TRBD2 (5 bases each). The CDR3 length is 17 residues. CDR1 is SGHAT and CDR2 is FQNNGV in the germline V gene. CDR3 region: CASSFDRDGVGIGELFF. The CDR3 DNA reads as TGTGCCAGCAGCTTTGATCGGGACGGGGTCGGCATCGGGGAGCTATTTTTT.